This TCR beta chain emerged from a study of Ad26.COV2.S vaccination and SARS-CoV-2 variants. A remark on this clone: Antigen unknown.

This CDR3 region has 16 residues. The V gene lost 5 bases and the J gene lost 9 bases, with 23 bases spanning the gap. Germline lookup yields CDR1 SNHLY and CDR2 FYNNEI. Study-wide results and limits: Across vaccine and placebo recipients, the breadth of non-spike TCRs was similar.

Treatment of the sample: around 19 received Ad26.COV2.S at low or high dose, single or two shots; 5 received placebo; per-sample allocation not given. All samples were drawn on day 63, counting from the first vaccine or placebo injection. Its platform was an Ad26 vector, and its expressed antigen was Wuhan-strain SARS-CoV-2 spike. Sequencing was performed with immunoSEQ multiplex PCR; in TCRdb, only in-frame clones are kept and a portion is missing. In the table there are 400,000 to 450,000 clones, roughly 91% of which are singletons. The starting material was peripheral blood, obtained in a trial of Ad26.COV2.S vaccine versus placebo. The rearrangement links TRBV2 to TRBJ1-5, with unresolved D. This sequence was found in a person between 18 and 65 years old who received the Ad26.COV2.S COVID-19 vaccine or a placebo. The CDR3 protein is CASSFDTLMSPLPQHF. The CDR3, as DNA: TGTGCCAGCAGTTTTGATACCTTAATGAGCCCGTTGCCCCAGCATTTT.